This is a list of T cell receptor beta chains from one sample in a study of shared clonotypes between healthy human individuals. The table came from immunoSEQ multiplex PCR; TCRdb's copy has only in-frame clones and leaves some out. The sample has 2 million to 2.5 million clones, under 95% seen once; the top ten hold roughly 0.39%. Material: naive CD4+ T cells from PBMCs. The receptor set was obtained from a man aged 18 to 29 in good health. Some clones in this sample may be carry-over from other donors' samples. Each CDR3 is given with its conserved first and last residue. D genes are given only for firm matches. Some rows mark clone size as missing; the rest say once, few, many or name a class of expanded clone.

cdr3_nt,cdr3_aa,j_call,clone_size,v_call,d_call
TGTGCCAGCTCACCAACGGGACAGGGTGGGAACTCTGGGGCCAACGTCCTGACTTTC,CASSPTGQGGNSGANVLTF,TRBJ2-6,NA,TRBV18,TRBD1
TGTGCCTGGAGTGTGACAATGGATGGCTACACCTTC,CAWSVTMDGYTF,TRBJ1-2,once,TRBV30,NA
TGTGCCAGCAGCTTACCGGGAGCCACCGGGGAGCTGTTTTTT,CASSLPGATGELFF,TRBJ2-2,NA,TRBV5-6,NA
TGTGCCAGCAGCTTATCGGGGCTAGCGGCCTACAATGAGCAGTTCTTC,CASSLSGLAAYNEQFF,TRBJ2-1,NA,TRBV7-8,TRBD2
TGTGCCAGCAGTTACCCAGAGGGGTATAACACTGAAGCTTTCTTT,CASSYPEGYNTEAFF,TRBJ1-1,NA,TRBV6-6,NA
TGTGCCAGCGGACTAGCGGGAGGCAATGAGCAGTTCTTC,CASGLAGGNEQFF,TRBJ2-1,NA,TRBV9,TRBD2
TGCAGCGGGGGTGCGGGGCTACTGGAGACCCAGTACTTC,CSGGAGLLETQYF,TRBJ2-5,NA,TRBV29-1,NA
TGTGCCAGCAGCGTAGCGGGGACGGGGCCAAGGGGTGAGCAGTTCTTC,CASSVAGTGPRGEQFF,TRBJ2-1,NA,TRBV9,NA
TGCTTTCCCTCGGTCATTCAGTACTTC,CFPSVIQYF,TRBJ2-4,NA,TRBV20-1,NA
TGTGCCAGCAGCCAAGCCGGGACAGCGGGAGATCGCTACGAGCAGTACTTC,CASSQAGTAGDRYEQYF,TRBJ2-7,once,TRBV11-2,NA
TGCGCCAGCAGCCCCCTAGCGGGAGCTGGAGATACGCAGTATTTT,CASSPLAGAGDTQYF,TRBJ2-3,NA,TRBV4-3,TRBD2
TGCGCCAGCAGCTTCGGGACAGTCTATGGCTACACCTTC,CASSFGTVYGYTF,TRBJ1-2,NA,TRBV5-1,TRBD1
TGCGCCAGCAGCCGGAAGAACAGGGGTTCTAGCACAGATACGCAGTATTTT,CASSRKNRGSSTDTQYF,TRBJ2-3,once,TRBV4-1,TRBD1
TGTGCCAGAAGCTTGGCCCCAGGGCCGCCGCTTAACTATGGCTACACCTTC,CARSLAPGPPLNYGYTF,TRBJ1-2,NA,TRBV5-3,NA
TGTGCCACCAGAGGGGAGGCGGGCCCGAGGCCCCAGCATTTT,CATRGEAGPRPQHF,TRBJ1-5,few,TRBV15,NA
TGCGCCAGCAGCGAGACAGGACAGGGGAAAGGGAGCACTGAAGCTTTCTTT,CASSETGQGKGSTEAFF,TRBJ1-1,NA,TRBV5-1,TRBD1
TGTGCCCTAACGTCCGTGGGCAATGAGCAGTTCTTC,CALTSVGNEQFF,TRBJ2-1,NA,TRBV30,NA
TGTGCCAGCAGTTTATCGGCGAGCAGGGGAAGGGCTGAAGCTTTCTTT,CASSLSASRGRAEAFF,TRBJ1-1,NA,TRBV27,NA
TGTGCCAGCAGCTTGCGGTGGGGCCCAAGCACAGATACGCAGTATTTT,CASSLRWGPSTDTQYF,TRBJ2-3,NA,TRBV5-6,NA
TGCGCCAGCAGCCACATATCGCGGACAGGGGGCGTCTTTCGTGGCTACACCTTC,CASSHISRTGGVFRGYTF,TRBJ1-2,NA,TRBV4-1,TRBD1
TGCGCCAGCAGCCCAACCCCGGGACTAGCGGACCCCACAGATACGCAGTATTTT,CASSPTPGLADPTDTQYF,TRBJ2-3,NA,TRBV5-1,TRBD2
TGTGCCAGCAGTGGCCGGGACAGGGTTGAGCAGTACTTC,CASSGRDRVEQYF,TRBJ2-7,NA,TRBV28,TRBD1
TGTGCCAGCAGTACAAGCGGGGGCACAGATACGCAGTATTTT,CASSTSGGTDTQYF,TRBJ2-3,NA,TRBV25-1,TRBD2
TGTGCCAGCAGCCTCGGACAGCGAGAGACCCAGTACTTC,CASSLGQRETQYF,TRBJ2-5,NA,TRBV28,NA
TGTGCCGGGACCGGGACTAGTGGCACCGGGGAGCTGTTTTTT,CAGTGTSGTGELFF,TRBJ2-2,NA,TRBV21-1,NA
TGTGCCAGCTCCCCACAGGGGTCATACACAGATACGCAGTATTTT,CASSPQGSYTDTQYF,TRBJ2-3,NA,TRBV18,TRBD1
TGTGCCAGCAGCTTGGCGCCCCCGTCGAGCGAGCAGTACTTC,CASSLAPPSSEQYF,TRBJ2-7,NA,TRBV5-4,NA
TGTGCCTGGAGCAGCCGGGAGACCCAGTACTTC,CAWSSRETQYF,TRBJ2-5,NA,TRBV30,NA
TGTGCCAGCAGCCCACTGGACAGGGCCTCCTACGAGCAGTACTTC,CASSPLDRASYEQYF,TRBJ2-7,NA,TRBV11-1,TRBD1
TGTGCCAGCAGCCAAGATCAGGTGCAAGAGACCCAGTACTTC,CASSQDQVQETQYF,TRBJ2-5,NA,TRBV4-2,NA